This TCR beta chain was recovered during a study of monozygotic twins with inflammatory bowel disease. Per donor, 2.5 ml of blood was collected and frozen. The CDR3 runs 15 residues. Germline V lookup: CDR1 SGHDT, CDR2 YYEEEE. The input for each TCR library was approximately 3,800 ng of total RNA. Reprocessing the 5' RACE reads, TCRdb reports a single entry for every CDR3 protein and omits DNA. The data show about 110,000 distinct CDR3 sequences, and the top ten clones hold 12%. Study-wide results and limits: Neither one strong signal nor one clonotype associated with IBD was supported. Healthy co-twins exceeded IBD patients in TCRbeta diversity as measured by inverse Simpson.

A note on this clonotype: Antigen: not known.

The source material was blood. This TCR came from a human donor with ulcerative colitis or Crohn's disease, or a healthy co-twin of an affected twin (not recorded which). This chain connects TRBV5-6 to TRBJ2-2. CDR3 sequence: CASSLLYRDTGELFF.